Described below is a single TCR beta chain sequence and its context. Its target is not known. This sample is part of a study of cytomegalovirus exposure and HLA in healthy donors. Study results and limitations: Reportedly, diagnosis of cytomegalovirus status by the classifier showed high specificity and sensitivity.

The PCR contained 60 Vbeta and 13 Jbeta primers. Measured with immunoSEQ multiplex PCR; TCRdb has only the in-frame clones, and not every one. The repertoire holds about 150,000 clones, with 61% as singletons. Germline lookup yields CDR1 SNHLY and CDR2 FYNNEI. Trimming left V 2 bases short and J 5 bases short, with 12 bases between. This CDR3 spans 14 amino acids. The sequencing input was PBMCs. This TCR came from a male donor in good health and CMV-seronegative. This chain joins TRBV2 and TRBJ2-5; D gene uncertain. The DNA of the CDR3 is TGTGCCAGCAGTGAACAGGTCGTGTCGGAGACCCAGTACTTC. Encoded protein: CASSEQVVSETQYF. Full variable domain (missing parts from reference TRBV2 and TRBJ2-5): EPEVTQTPSHQVTQMGQEVILRCVPISNHLYFYWYRQILGQKVEFLVSFYNNEISEKSEIFDDQFSVERPDGSNFTLKIRSTKLEDSAMYFCASSEQVVSETQYFGPGTRLLVL.